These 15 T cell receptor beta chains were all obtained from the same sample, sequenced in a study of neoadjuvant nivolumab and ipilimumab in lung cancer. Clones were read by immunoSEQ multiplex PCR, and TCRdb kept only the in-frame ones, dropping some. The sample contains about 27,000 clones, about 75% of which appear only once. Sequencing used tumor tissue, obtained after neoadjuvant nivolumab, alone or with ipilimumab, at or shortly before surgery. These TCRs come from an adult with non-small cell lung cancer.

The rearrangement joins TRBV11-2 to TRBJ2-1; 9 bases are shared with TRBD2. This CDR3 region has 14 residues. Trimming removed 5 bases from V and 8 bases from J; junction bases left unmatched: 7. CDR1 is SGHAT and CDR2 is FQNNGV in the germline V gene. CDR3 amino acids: CASSPGLARHEQFF. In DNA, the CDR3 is TGTGCCAGCAGCCCCGGACTAGCGAGGCATGAGCAGTTCTTC.

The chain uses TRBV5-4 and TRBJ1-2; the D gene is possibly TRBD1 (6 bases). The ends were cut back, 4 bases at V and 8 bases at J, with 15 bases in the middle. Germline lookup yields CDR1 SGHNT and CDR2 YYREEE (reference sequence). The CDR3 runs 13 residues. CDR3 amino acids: CASSLGQTGGYTF. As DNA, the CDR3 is TGTGCCAGCAGCCTGGGACAAACAGGAGGCTACACCTTC.

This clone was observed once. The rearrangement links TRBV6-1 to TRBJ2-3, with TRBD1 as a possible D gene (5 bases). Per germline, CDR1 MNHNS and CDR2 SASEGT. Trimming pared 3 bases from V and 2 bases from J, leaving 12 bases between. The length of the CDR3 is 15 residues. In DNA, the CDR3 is TGTGCCAGCAGTGAGACAGTTAAACCCACAGATACGCAGTATTTT. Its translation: CASSETVKPTDTQYF.

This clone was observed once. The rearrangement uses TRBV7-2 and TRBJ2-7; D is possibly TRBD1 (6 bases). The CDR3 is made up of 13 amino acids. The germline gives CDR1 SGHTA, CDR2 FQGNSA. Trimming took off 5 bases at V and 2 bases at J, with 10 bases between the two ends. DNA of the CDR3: TGTGCCAGCAGCAATAACAGGGCCTACGAGCAGTACTTC. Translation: CASSNNRAYEQYF.

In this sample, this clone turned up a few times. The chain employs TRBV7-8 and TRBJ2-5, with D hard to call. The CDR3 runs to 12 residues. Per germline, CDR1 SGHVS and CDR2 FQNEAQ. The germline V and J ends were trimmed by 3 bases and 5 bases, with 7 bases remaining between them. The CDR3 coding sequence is TGTGCCAGCAGCTTCGTGTTTGAGACCCAGTACTTC. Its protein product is CASSFVFETQYF.

The CDR3 is CASSPGTRANGYTF. The CDR3 DNA reads TGTGCCAGCAGTCCCGGGACGAGGGCCAATGGCTACACCTTC. J is TRBJ1-2 and V is TRBV28, with D perhaps TRBD1 (5 bases). Germline CDR1 is MDHEN and CDR2 is SYDVKM. V was trimmed by 5 bases and J by 6 bases, leaving 16 bases between them. CDR3 length: 14 amino acids.

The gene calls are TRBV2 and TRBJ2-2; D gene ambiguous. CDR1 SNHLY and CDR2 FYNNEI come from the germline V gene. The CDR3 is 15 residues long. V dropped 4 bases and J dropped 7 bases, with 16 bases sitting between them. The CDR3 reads CASSGRASAGGELFF. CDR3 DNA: TGTGCCAGCAGTGGCCGGGCCTCCGCCGGCGGGGAGCTGTTTTTT.

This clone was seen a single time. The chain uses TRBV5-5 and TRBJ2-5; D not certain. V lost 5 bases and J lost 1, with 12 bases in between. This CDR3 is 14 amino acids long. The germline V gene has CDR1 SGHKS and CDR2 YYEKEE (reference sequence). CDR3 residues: CASRQQVAQETQYF. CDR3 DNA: TGTGCCAGCAGGCAGCAGGTAGCCCAAGAGACCCAGTACTTC.

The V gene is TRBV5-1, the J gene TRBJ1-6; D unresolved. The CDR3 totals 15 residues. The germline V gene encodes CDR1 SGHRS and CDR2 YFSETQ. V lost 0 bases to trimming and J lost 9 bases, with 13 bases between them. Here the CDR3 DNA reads TGCGCCAGCAGCTTGGGCCTGGGTGAAGGTTCACCCCTCCACTTT. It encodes CASSLGLGEGSPLHF.

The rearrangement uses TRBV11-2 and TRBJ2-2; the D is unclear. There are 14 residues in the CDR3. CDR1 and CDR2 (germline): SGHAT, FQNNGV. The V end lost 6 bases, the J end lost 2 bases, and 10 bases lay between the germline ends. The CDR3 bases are TGTGCCAGCAGGGCCAACGTTAACACCGGGGAGCTGTTTTTT. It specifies CASRANVNTGELFF.

Here the CDR3 reads CASSFSRGAYEQYF. In DNA, the CDR3 is TGTGCCAGCAGCTTTTCCAGGGGGGCCTACGAGCAGTACTTC. This chain links TRBV7-6 with TRBJ2-7; D perhaps matches TRBD1 (7 bases). The CDR3 contains 14 residues. Trimming shortened V by 3 bases and J by 2 bases, and 11 bases separated the two germline ends. Germline CDR1 SGHVS, CDR2 FNYEAQ.

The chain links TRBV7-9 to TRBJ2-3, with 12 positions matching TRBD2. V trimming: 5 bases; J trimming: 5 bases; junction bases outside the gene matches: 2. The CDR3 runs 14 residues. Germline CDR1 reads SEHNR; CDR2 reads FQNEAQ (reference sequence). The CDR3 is CASSTLAGGDTQYF. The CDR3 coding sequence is TGTGCCAGCAGCACACTAGCGGGGGGAGATACGCAGTATTTT.

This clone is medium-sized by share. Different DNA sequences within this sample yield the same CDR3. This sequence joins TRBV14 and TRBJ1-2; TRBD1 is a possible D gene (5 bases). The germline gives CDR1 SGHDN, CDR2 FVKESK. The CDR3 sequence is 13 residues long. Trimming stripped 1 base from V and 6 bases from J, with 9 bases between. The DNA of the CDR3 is TGTGCCAGCAGCCAAGCGGGGGTTCATGGCTACACCTTC. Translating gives CASSQAGVHGYTF.

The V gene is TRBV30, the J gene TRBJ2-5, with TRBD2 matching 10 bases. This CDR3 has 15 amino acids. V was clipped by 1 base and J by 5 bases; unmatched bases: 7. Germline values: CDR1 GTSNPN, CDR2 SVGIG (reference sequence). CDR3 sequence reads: CAWSARAGGRETQYF. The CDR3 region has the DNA TGTGCCTGGAGTGCCCGAGCGGGGGGGCGGGAGACCCAGTACTTC.

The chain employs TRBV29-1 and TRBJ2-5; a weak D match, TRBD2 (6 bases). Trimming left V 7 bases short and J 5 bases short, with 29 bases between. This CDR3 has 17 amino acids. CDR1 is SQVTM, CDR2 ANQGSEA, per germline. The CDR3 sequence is CSAAIQASATLGETQYF. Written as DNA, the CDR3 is TGCAGCGCTGCCATTCAGGCTAGCGCCACTCTAGGGGAGACCCAGTACTTC.